This entry concerns a single TCR beta chain. This sample was taken from a study of T cell changes during pregnancy in multiple sclerosis. Sequencing used immunoSEQ multiplex PCR; TCRdb keeps in-frame clones, though not all of them. The sample contains roughly 64,000 clones, about 92% of which appear only once. Germline V gene lookup returns CDR1 SNHLY and CDR2 FYNNEI. V was pared by 4 bases and J by 4 bases, with 13 bases between. The CDR3 extends over 14 amino acids. The TCR sequence derives from a female donor in good health, enrolled as a control in a pregnancy study. This material consisted of peripheral blood, taken in the third trimester of pregnancy. V gene TRBV2 combines with J gene TRBJ1-2, with a weak D call TRBD1 (5 bases). CDR3 nucleotide sequence: TGTGCCAGCAGTGGAGAGACAGCGCTCTATGGCTACACCTTC. This translates into CASSGETALYGYTF.